The 21 T cell receptor beta chains reported below all come from one sample, sequenced in a study of CD8+ T cells in alopecia areata. The treatment here: oral pan-JAK inhibitor, 5-10 mg twice daily. Extracted RNA was reverse transcribed into cDNA, the sequencing template. Using immunoSEQ multiplex PCR, the repertoire was profiled, and TCRdb retains in-frame clones only, with some absent. The table includes about 97,000 clones, just under 60% detected once. Specimen: CD8+ T cells sorted from blood, collected around week 55, from a patient treated with tofacitinib. The receptors here all came from a human donor with alopecia areata.

This clone occurred once. V and J are TRBV7-9 and TRBJ1-2; D is undetermined. Germline V gives CDR1 SEHNR, CDR2 FQNEAQ (reference sequence). The CDR3 covers 15 residues. V lost 10 bases, J lost 1 base, and 19 bases lay in between. The CDR3 region is CANSPQLGVNYGYTF. The CDR3 region has the DNA TGTGCCAACTCGCCCCAGTTAGGAGTTAACTATGGCTACACCTTC.

V usage is TRBV7-3 and J usage is TRBJ2-3; 9 bases fit TRBD1. After removal of 4 bases from V and 3 bases from J, the junction contained 2 bases not matched to a gene. Germline CDR1 and CDR2: SGHTA and FQGTGA. CDR3 length: 14 amino acids. The CDR3 reads CASSWTGATDTQYF. Here the CDR3 DNA reads TGTGCCAGCAGCTGGACAGGGGCGACAGATACGCAGTATTTT.

This sequence joins TRBV7-8 and TRBJ1-2; D remains ambiguous. The CDR3 has 15 residues. The germline gives CDR1 SGHVS, CDR2 FQNEAQ. The V gene lost 2 bases and the J gene lost 1 base, with 11 bases spanning the gap. This CDR3 reads CASSLRAANNYGYTF. The CDR3 nucleotides are TGTGCCAGCAGCTTAAGGGCAGCTAATAACTATGGCTACACCTTC.

This clone showed up just a few times. The chain joins TRBV13 to TRBJ1-5; TRBD1 aligns across 8 bases. CDR1 is PRHDT and CDR2 is FYEKMQ in the germline V gene (reference sequence). CDR3 length: 15 residues. J gave up 11 bases and V 0 bases, and 9 bases lay outside the gene matches. CDR3 DNA: TGTGCCAGCAGCTTAGGCAGGGGGCCCCCCGGAGCCCAGCATTTT. This translates into CASSLGRGPPGAQHF.

This clone has more than one count but fewer than ten. J is TRBJ2-5 and V is TRBV25-1, with no clear D. The V end was cut by 6 bases, the J end by 5 bases, with 7 bases between. In germline, CDR1 is MGHDK, CDR2 SYGVNS. The CDR3 runs 11 residues. CDR3 loop: CASSLGETQYF. The DNA for the CDR3 is TGTGCCAGCAGCCTGGGGGAGACCCAGTACTTC.

The chain carries TRBV4-2 and TRBJ2-1, with 11 bases that match TRBD2. The ends lost 1 base at V and 5 bases at J; junction bases unmatched: 7. CDR1 LGHNA and CDR2 YNFKEQ come from the germline V gene. This CDR3 comprises 17 residues. Written as DNA, the CDR3 is TGTGCCAGCAGCCAAGTACGTAGCGGGGGGGGCGACAATGAGCAGTTCTTC. It codes for CASSQVRSGGGDNEQFF.

The CDR3: CASSQVAENEKLFF. The CDR3 DNA reads TGCGCCAGCAGCCAAGTTGCAGAGAATGAAAAACTGTTTTTT. The rearrangement joins TRBV4-1 to TRBJ1-4; D is uncertain. CDR3 length: 14 residues. With 1 base removed from V and 5 bases from J, the gap between germline ends came to 8 bases. Per the germline V gene, CDR1 is MGHRA and CDR2 is YSYEKL.

DNA for the CDR3: TGTGCCAGCAGCGCCTGGGACAGGATCGACGAGCAGTACTTC. Its protein product is CASSAWDRIDEQYF. This chain uses TRBV9 with TRBJ2-7; TRBD1 matches at 8 bases. There are 14 residues in the CDR3. V was pared by 3 bases and J by 5 bases, with 7 bases of the junction left unmatched. Per the germline V gene, CDR1 is SGDLS and CDR2 is YYNGEE.

V and J are TRBV5-1 and TRBJ2-3, with D perhaps TRBD1 or TRBD2 (5 bases each). Germline CDR1 reads SGHRS; CDR2 reads YFSETQ. V was shortened by 0 bases and J by 6 bases, with 14 bases between the two germline ends. This CDR3 contains 15 residues. The CDR3 coding sequence is TGCGCCAGCAGCTTGGCCGGGACGCCCACTGATACGCAGTATTTT. Its protein is CASSLAGTPTDTQYF.

This chain links TRBV5-6 with TRBJ2-7, with unresolved D. The CDR3 is made up of 13 amino acids. Trimming stripped 0 bases from V and 5 bases from J, with 9 bases between. Germline V gene sequence: CDR1 SGHDT, CDR2 YYEEEE. CDR3 in DNA: TGTGCCAGCAGCTTGGGGAGATCCCACGAGCAGTACTTC. Encoded protein: CASSLGRSHEQYF. Complete variable domain (other parts from reference TRBV5-6 and TRBJ2-7): DAGVTQSPTHLIKTRGQQVTLRCSPKSGHDTVSWYQQALGQGPQFIFQYYEEEERQRGNFPDRFSGHQFPNYSSELNVNALLLGDSALYLCASSLGRSHEQYFGPGTRLTVT.

This chain uses TRBV9 with TRBJ2-7; maybe TRBD2 (7 bases). Between the trimmed V and J ends, which lost 0 bases and 0 bases, there was a span of 10 bases. CDR1 SGDLS and CDR2 YYNGEE come from the germline V gene. CDR3 size: 15 residues. The CDR3 sequence: CASSVAGGPSYEQYF. DNA for the CDR3: TGTGCCAGCAGCGTAGCGGGGGGCCCCTCCTACGAGCAGTACTTC.

This clone was observed a handful of times. The chain recombines TRBV5-1 with TRBJ2-6, with TRBD1 as a possible D gene (6 bases). The V end was cut by 4 bases, the J end by 2 bases, with 10 bases between. Per the germline V gene, CDR1 is SGHRS and CDR2 is YFSETQ. This CDR3 is 15 amino acids long. The CDR3 here is CASSPSGAGANVLTF. Here the CDR3 DNA reads TGCGCCAGCAGCCCCTCAGGGGCTGGGGCCAACGTCCTGACTTTC.

This chain's CDR3 is CASSPLSYGGGQETQYF. In DNA form, the CDR3 reads TGTGCCAGCAGTCCTCTGTCCTATGGGGGCGGCCAAGAGACCCAGTACTTC. V gene TRBV27 combines with J gene TRBJ2-5, with D possibly TRBD1 on 6 matching bases. V shed 5 bases and J shed 1 base, with 20 bases lying between them. The CDR3 contains 17 residues. CDR1 is MNHEY, CDR2 SMNVEV, per germline (reference sequence).

A few counts support this clone. The V gene is TRBV7-9, the J gene TRBJ2-1, with 9 bases fitting TRBD1. The CDR3 runs 14 residues. CDR1 is SEHNR, CDR2 FQNEAQ, per germline (reference sequence). Losses at the gene ends were 8 bases for V and 6 bases for J; bases not matched to a gene: 8. The CDR3 loop reads CASGKPGQGNEQFF. The CDR3 nucleotides are TGTGCCAGCGGCAAACCGGGACAGGGCAATGAGCAGTTCTTC.

This clone was seen a handful of times. This chain joins TRBV29-1 and TRBJ1-2, with D possibly matching TRBD1 (6 bases). CDR3 size: 15 residues. V lost 0 bases, J lost 4 bases, and 15 bases lay in between. Germline V CDR1 and CDR2: SQVTM, ANQGSEA. The CDR3 DNA reads TGCAGCGTTGAAGATCGGGAAGGGGGTTCCTATGGCTACACCTTC. As protein: CSVEDREGGSYGYTF.

The chain is built from TRBV5-1 and TRBJ2-7; unclear D gene. The V and J ends lost 5 bases and 5 bases respectively, with 8 bases between them. The CDR3 covers 11 residues. CDR1 is SGHRS and CDR2 is YFSETQ in the germline V gene. In DNA, the CDR3 is TGCGCCAGCAGGTCTGGGGACGAGCAGTACTTC. Translated: CASRSGDEQYF.

This chain uses TRBV30 with TRBJ2-7, with D possibly matching TRBD2 (5 bases). The CDR3 runs 13 residues. V lost 2 bases and J 1 base, leaving 9 bases between the germline ends. Per germline, CDR1 GTSNPN and CDR2 SVGIG (reference sequence). CDR3 sequence: CAWSWTGSYEQYF. In DNA, the CDR3 is TGTGCCTGGAGTTGGACGGGATCCTACGAGCAGTACTTC.

CDR3 coding DNA: TGTGCCAGCAGCAATCCAAGCCCCGGGACAGGATCCTACGAGCAGTACTTC. It yields the protein CASSNPSPGTGSYEQYF. V is TRBV7-8 and J is TRBJ2-7, with 8 positions matching TRBD1. Germline V CDR1 and CDR2: SGHVS, FQNEAQ. Germline trimming cut 5 bases from V and 1 base from J; bases unmatched to any gene: 13. The CDR3 totals 17 residues.

The rearrangement joins TRBV7-8 to TRBJ2-3; D is ambiguous. Germline CDR1 and CDR2: SGHVS and FQNEAQ. This CDR3 comprises 17 residues. V was clipped by 0 bases and J by 3 bases, with 16 bases between them. CDR3 sequence reads: CASSLALVEWSTDTQYF. DNA of the CDR3: TGTGCCAGCAGCTTAGCGCTTGTGGAGTGGTCGACAGATACGCAGTATTTT.

The chain uses TRBV11-2 and TRBJ2-3, with D unclear. V lost 0 bases to trimming and J lost 6 bases, with 7 bases between them. The CDR3 spans 13 residues. Looked up from germline, CDR1 is SGHAT and CDR2 is FQNNGV. CDR3: CASSLDSVDTQYF. The DNA for the CDR3 is TGTGCCAGCAGCTTAGATTCTGTGGATACGCAGTATTTT.

The rearrangement links TRBV30 to TRBJ2-7; D might be TRBD2 (6 bases). Trimming removed 5 bases from V and 3 bases from J, with 8 bases in between. The CDR3 has 11 amino acids. The V gene's germline CDR1 is GTSNPN and CDR2 SVGIG (reference sequence). CDR3 loop: CAWGSGYEQYF. CDR3 DNA: TGTGCCTGGGGTAGCGGCTACGAGCAGTACTTC.